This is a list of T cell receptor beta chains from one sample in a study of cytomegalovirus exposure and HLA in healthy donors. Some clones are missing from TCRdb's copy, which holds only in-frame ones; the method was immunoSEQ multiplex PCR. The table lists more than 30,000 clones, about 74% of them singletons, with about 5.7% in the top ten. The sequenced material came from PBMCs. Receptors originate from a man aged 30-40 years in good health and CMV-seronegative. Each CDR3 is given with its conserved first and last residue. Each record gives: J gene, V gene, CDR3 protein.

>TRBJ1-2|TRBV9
CASSVDWSTFYGYTF
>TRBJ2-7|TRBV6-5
CASRRGGNLYEQYF
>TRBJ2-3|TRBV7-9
CASYLLAFDNTDTQYF
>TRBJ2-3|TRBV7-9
CASSSPGADTQYF
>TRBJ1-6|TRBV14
CASSQAWTSGNSPLHF
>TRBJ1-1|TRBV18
CASSPPAGSEAFF
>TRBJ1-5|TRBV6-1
CASREPPGQGRGNQPQHF
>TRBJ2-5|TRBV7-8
CASSTSDRKETQYF
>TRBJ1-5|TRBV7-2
CASSLVQGAGQPQHF
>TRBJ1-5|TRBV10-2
CASREGGTGGQPQHF
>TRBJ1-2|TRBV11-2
CASSPGQGGGYTF
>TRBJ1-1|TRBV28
CASSLRGLVTEAFF
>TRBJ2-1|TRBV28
CASSLSVNEQFF
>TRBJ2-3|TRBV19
CASSIGGLADTQYF
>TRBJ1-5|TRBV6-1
CASSEDTGLGQPQHF
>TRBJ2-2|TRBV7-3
CASSLTTSEDTGELFF
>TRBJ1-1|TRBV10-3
CAIKDSLNTEAFF
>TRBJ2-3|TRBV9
CASAAGGGGSDTQYF
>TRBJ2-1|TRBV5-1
CASGLQELSYNEQFF
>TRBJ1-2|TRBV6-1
CASSVGPPYGYTF
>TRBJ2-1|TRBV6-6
CASSYSGGEQFF
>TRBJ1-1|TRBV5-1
CASSLEGLTEAFF
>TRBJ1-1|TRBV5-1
CASSLSISGVDTEAFF
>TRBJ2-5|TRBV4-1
CASSQDFLGTLQETQYF
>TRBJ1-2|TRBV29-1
CSVEDSRDFGYTF
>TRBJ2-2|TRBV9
CASSDPPIAGDTGELFF
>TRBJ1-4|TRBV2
CASRWTDSNEKLFF
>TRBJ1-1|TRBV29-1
CSVGGQGAPNTEVFF
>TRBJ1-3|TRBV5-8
CASSLGKGAPGNTIYF
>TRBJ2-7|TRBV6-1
CASYQGLHEQYF
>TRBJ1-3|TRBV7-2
CASSPGTPGNTIYF
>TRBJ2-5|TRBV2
CASRPREGETQYF
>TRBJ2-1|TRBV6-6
CASSSRTDNEQFF
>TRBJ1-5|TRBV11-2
CASSLGGPDQPQHF
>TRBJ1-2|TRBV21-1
CASSRRQEDPGYTF
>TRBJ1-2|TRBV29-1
CSVLPKNYGYTF
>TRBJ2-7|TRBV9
CASSVGGTGVDEQYF
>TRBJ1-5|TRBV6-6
CASRVGRGDSNQPQHF
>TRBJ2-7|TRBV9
CASSVADRFGEQYF
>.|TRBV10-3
CAISLVGQGNNEQYF